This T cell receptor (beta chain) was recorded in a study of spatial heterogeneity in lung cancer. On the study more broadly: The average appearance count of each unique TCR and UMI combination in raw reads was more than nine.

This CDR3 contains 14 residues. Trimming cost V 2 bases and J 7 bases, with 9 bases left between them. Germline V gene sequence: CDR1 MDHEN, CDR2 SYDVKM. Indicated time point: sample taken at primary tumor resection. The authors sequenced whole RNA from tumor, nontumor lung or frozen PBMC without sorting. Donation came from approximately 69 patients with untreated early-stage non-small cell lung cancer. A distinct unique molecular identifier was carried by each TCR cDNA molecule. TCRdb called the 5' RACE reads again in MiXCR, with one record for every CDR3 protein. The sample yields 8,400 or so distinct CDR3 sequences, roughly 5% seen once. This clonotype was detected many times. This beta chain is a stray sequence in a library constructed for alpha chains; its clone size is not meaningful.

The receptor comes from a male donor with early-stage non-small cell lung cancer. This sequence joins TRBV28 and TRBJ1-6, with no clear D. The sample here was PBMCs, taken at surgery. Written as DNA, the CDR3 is TGTGCCAGCAGTTTAGACGGAATAAATTCACCCCTCCACTTT. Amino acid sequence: CASSLDGINSPLHF.